Below, 23 T cell receptor beta chains from the same sample are listed, as sequenced in a study of blood T cell repertoires in COVID-19. Sequencing was performed with immunoSEQ multiplex PCR; in TCRdb, only in-frame clones are kept and a portion is missing. The sample consists of 280,000 or so clones, around 89% of them appearing once. Material: peripheral blood. The receptors originated from a woman younger than 45 who had recovered from COVID-19.

The chain has TRBV7-9 and TRBJ2-3; a weak D match, TRBD1 (6 bases). CDR3 length: 15 amino acids. Germline V gene sequence: CDR1 SEHNR, CDR2 FQNEAQ (reference sequence). V dropped 2 bases and J dropped 2 bases, with 11 bases sitting between them. DNA of the CDR3: TGTGCCAGCAGCTTATCATCAGGGGCCACAGATACGCAGTATTTT. Translating gives CASSLSSGATDTQYF.

The chain uses TRBV4-2 and TRBJ2-7; D ambiguous. The length of the CDR3 is 14 residues. Germline CDR1 is LGHNA and CDR2 is YNFKEQ. V dropped 6 bases and J dropped 4 bases, with 16 bases sitting between them. CDR3: CASSPSGRWYEQYF. CDR3 bases: TGTGCCAGCAGTCCTTCAGGCAGATGGTACGAGCAGTACTTC.

This sequence joins TRBV3-1 (or the pseudogene TRBV3-2) and TRBJ1-6; 9 bases align to TRBD1. Germline CDR1 and CDR2: LGHDT and YNNKEL (reference sequence). The CDR3 consists of 14 residues. V lost 6 bases to trimming and J lost 5 bases; unmatched junction nucleotides: 2. CDR3 loop: CASSRTGDNSPLHF. The CDR3, as DNA: TGTGCCAGCAGTCGGACAGGGGATAATTCACCCCTCCACTTT.

This clone was observed once. This chain connects TRBV4-1 to TRBJ1-2, with D tentatively TRBD1 (5 bases). Trimming shortened V by 3 bases and J by 8 bases, and 13 bases separated the two germline ends. The CDR3 loop spans 13 amino acids. Germline CDR1 is MGHRA and CDR2 is YSYEKL. The DNA for the CDR3 is TGCGCCAGCAGCCAGTTAGGAGGGGAGGGCTACACCTTC. Its translation: CASSQLGGEGYTF.

The V and J genes are TRBV4-1 and TRBJ1-1; D possibly corresponds to TRBD1 (5 bases). This CDR3 is 14 amino acids long. Germline CDR1 and CDR2: MGHRA and YSYEKL. The V gene lost 7 bases and the J gene lost 3 bases, with 15 bases spanning the gap. In nucleotides, the CDR3 is TGCGCCAGCACCCCACACGGGGGGGACACTGAAGCTTTCTTT. As protein: CASTPHGGDTEAFF.

In regard to this clone: Other DNA sequences in this specimen translate into the identical CDR3. The chain uses TRBV5-1 and TRBJ1-6, with unresolved D. The CDR3 totals 15 residues. Trimming pared 0 bases from V and 4 bases from J, leaving 8 bases between. CDR1 is SGHRS and CDR2 is YFSETQ in the germline V gene. The CDR3 here is CASSLASPYNSPLHF. The DNA of the CDR3 is TGCGCCAGCAGCTTGGCCAGTCCTTATAATTCACCCCTCCACTTT.

The rearrangement uses TRBV19 and TRBJ1-1; 8 bases agree with TRBD1. This CDR3 is built from 16 residues. From germline, CDR1 is LNHDA and CDR2 SQIVND (reference sequence). Losses at the gene ends were 1 base for V and 8 bases for J; bases not matched to a gene: 12. CDR3 sequence reads: CASSIVWGQGAEEAFF. CDR3 DNA sequence: TGTGCCAGTAGTATAGTTTGGGGGCAGGGGGCTGAGGAAGCTTTCTTT.

The gene calls are TRBV27 and TRBJ1-4; perhaps TRBD1 as D (5 bases). V lost 8 bases to trimming and J lost 8 bases, with 18 bases between them. CDR3 length: 14 amino acids. The V gene's germline CDR1 is MNHEY and CDR2 SMNVEV (reference sequence). Written as DNA, the CDR3 is TGTGCCAGCGGCCCGGGGGGGGTCGGCGAAAAACTGTTTTTT. Translated: CASGPGGVGEKLFF.

The chain uses TRBV10-3 and TRBJ2-7; TRBD1 agrees at 7 bases. The length of the CDR3 is 14 residues. Germline V gene sequence: CDR1 ENHRY, CDR2 SYGVKD. After removal of 4 bases from V and 3 bases from J, the junction contained 6 bases not matched to a gene. CDR3 loop: CAISGDSGYYEQYF. Here the CDR3 DNA reads TGTGCCATCAGTGGGGACAGCGGTTACTACGAGCAGTACTTC.

The rearrangement links TRBV29-1 to TRBJ2-2, with D perhaps TRBD1 (6 bases). Trimming shortened V by 7 bases and J by 0 bases, and 9 bases separated the two germline ends. CDR3 length: 13 residues. CDR1 and CDR2 from the germline V gene are SQVTM and ANQGSEA. CDR3 region: CSGWGPNTGELFF. As DNA, the CDR3 is TGCAGCGGTTGGGGGCCGAACACCGGGGAGCTGTTTTTT.

The chain joins TRBV5-1 to TRBJ2-7; D gene ambiguous. The CDR3 consists of 17 residues. Germline lookup yields CDR1 SGHRS and CDR2 YFSETQ. V lost 4 bases, J lost 2 bases, and 22 bases lay in between. CDR3 coding DNA: TGCGCCAGCAGCCCGGCACAAAGTGGTCCCAGGCCCTACGAGCAGTACTTC. Translation: CASSPAQSGPRPYEQYF.

This chain links TRBV27 with TRBJ1-2; 8 nucleotides agree with TRBD1. Unmatched junction bases numbered 14, after V lost 1 base and J lost 10 bases. CDR1 and CDR2 (germline): MNHEY, SMNVEV (reference sequence). This CDR3 contains 16 residues. CDR3 in amino acids: CASSLFVELGQESYTF. In nucleotides, the CDR3 is TGTGCCAGCAGTTTATTCGTGGAATTGGGACAGGAGTCCTACACCTTC.

This chain links TRBV7-6 with TRBJ1-4; TRBD1 might be the D (6 bases). Trimming shortened V by 4 bases and J by 0 bases, and 18 bases separated the two germline ends. This CDR3 contains 18 residues. Germline V CDR1 and CDR2: SGHVS, FNYEAQ. The CDR3 is CASSSRPRGSATNEKLFF. The CDR3 coding sequence is TGTGCCAGCAGCTCGCGACCCAGGGGTTCAGCAACTAATGAAAAACTGTTTTTT.

V usage is TRBV30 and J usage is TRBJ1-2; weak D call: TRBD1 (6 bases). V was trimmed by 2 bases and J by 5 bases, leaving 18 bases between them. CDR1 is GTSNPN and CDR2 is SVGIG in the germline V gene (reference sequence). The CDR3 spans 15 residues. This CDR3 reads CAWSPTGNSVYGYTF. Here the CDR3 DNA reads TGTGCCTGGAGTCCCACAGGGAACAGCGTATATGGCTACACCTTC. Supplemented by reference TRBV30 and TRBJ1-2, the full variable domain reads SQTIHQWPATLVQPVGSPLSLECTVEGTSNPNLYWYRQAAGRGLQLLFYSVGIGQISSEVPQNLSASRPQDRQFILSSKKLLLSDSGFYLCAWSPTGNSVYGYTFGSGTRLTVV.

The chain is built from TRBV5-1 and TRBJ2-3; 8 bases are a match to TRBD2. The CDR3 contains 15 residues. V lost 5 bases to trimming and J lost 2 bases; unmatched junction nucleotides: 7. Germline assignment: CDR1 SGHRS and CDR2 YFSETQ. The CDR3 sequence: CASSRGRGDTDTQYF. In DNA, the CDR3 is TGCGCCAGCAGTCGTGGGCGGGGGGACACAGATACGCAGTATTTT.

The chain has TRBV4-1 and TRBJ2-7; TRBD2 aligns across 8 bases. Germline loops: CDR1 MGHRA, CDR2 YSYEKL. V shed 3 bases, J shed 2 bases, and the junction held 12 bases outside the gene matches. There are 17 residues in the CDR3. CDR3 nucleotides: TGCGCCAGCAGCCATGGGACGGGTACGGGGGGGACCTACGAGCAGTACTTC. It translates to CASSHGTGTGGTYEQYF.

The chain is built from TRBV6-5 and TRBJ1-1; no clear D gene. The CDR3 length is 12 residues. In germline, CDR1 is MNHEY, CDR2 SVGAGI. Trimming took 3 bases from V and 7 from J, leaving 9 bases between them. CDR3 in amino acids: CASSYISGEAFF. CDR3 DNA: TGTGCCAGCAGTTATATCAGCGGTGAAGCTTTCTTT.

V usage is TRBV24-1 and J usage is TRBJ1-2; weak D call: TRBD1 (6 bases). Germline V CDR1 and CDR2: KGHDR, SFDVKD. V lost 3 bases to trimming and J lost 0 bases, with 7 bases between them. The CDR3 extends over 14 amino acids. The CDR3 DNA follows: TGTGCCACCAGTGATAGGACAGCTAACTATGGCTACACCTTC. This sequence encodes CATSDRTANYGYTF.

The V call is TRBV4-3, the J call TRBJ2-1; 10 nucleotides align to TRBD2. This CDR3 spans 16 amino acids. V was pared by 4 bases and J by 5 bases, with 8 bases of the junction left unmatched. Looked up from germline, CDR1 is LGHNA and CDR2 is YSLEER. CDR3 bases: TGCGCCAGCAGCCTTTCTAGCGGGAGTGGAAACAATGAGCAGTTCTTC. This gives the protein CASSLSSGSGNNEQFF.

This chain links TRBV20-1 with TRBJ1-1; D is unresolved. The V and J ends lost 7 bases and 1 base respectively, with 7 bases between them. Germline loops: CDR1 DFQATT, CDR2 SNEGSKA (reference sequence). There are 11 residues in the CDR3. CDR3 nucleotide sequence: TGCAGTGACGCGGGGAACACTGAAGCTTTCTTT. Encoded protein: CSDAGNTEAFF.

The rearrangement links TRBV28 to TRBJ2-7; the match to TRBD1 covers 9 bases. With 2 bases clipped from V and 7 bases from J, the junction kept 9 bases outside the gene matches. CDR3 size: 15 residues. The V gene's germline CDR1 is MDHEN and CDR2 SYDVKM. The CDR3 region is CASSLGDRAPGEQYF. CDR3 sequence (DNA): TGTGCCAGCAGTTTAGGGGACAGGGCTCCGGGGGAGCAGTACTTC. Using reference TRBV28 and TRBJ2-7 for the parts outside the CDR3, the full variable domain is DVKVTQSSRYLVKRTGEKVFLECVQDMDHENMFWYRQDPGLGLRLIYFSYDVKMKEKGDIPEGYSVSREKKERFSLILESASTNQTSMYLCASSLGDRAPGEQYFGPGTRLTVT.

The chain uses TRBV5-4 and TRBJ1-1; D gene uncertain. The CDR3 has 13 residues. Germline V gene lookup returns CDR1 SGHNT and CDR2 YYREEE (reference sequence). Trimming removed 3 bases at V and 5 bases at J, with 11 bases between. DNA for the CDR3: TGTGCCAGCAGCTATCTCGGAGTTACTGAAGCTTTCTTT. Translated: CASSYLGVTEAFF.

This chain joins TRBV15 and TRBJ2-3, with D perhaps matching TRBD1 (5 bases). CDR1 and CDR2 (germline): LNHNV, YYDKDF (reference sequence). Trimming shortened V by 2 bases and J by 0 bases, and 12 bases separated the two germline ends. The CDR3 is 16 residues long. The CDR3 region is CATSRPSDSSTDTQYF. For the CDR3, the DNA is TGTGCCACCAGCAGACCTTCCGACAGCAGCACAGATACGCAGTATTTT.